The 13 T cell receptor beta chains in this list originate from one sample, sequenced in a study of T cells after posttransplantation cyclophosphamide. Sequencing used immunoSEQ multiplex PCR; TCRdb keeps in-frame clones, though not all of them. The counts give 42,000 or so clones, none of them seen only once; about 4.2% is held by the top ten. The sample comprised PBMCs. These receptors were collected from a woman aged 45-65 years in good health and a related stem cell transplant donor.

At least ten counts were recorded for this clone. This rearrangement joins TRBV6-5 to TRBJ2-7; D may be TRBD2 (6 bases). V lost 8 bases and J 2 bases, leaving 13 bases between the germline ends. Germline V gives CDR1 MNHEY, CDR2 SVGAGI. The CDR3 is made up of 13 amino acids. The CDR3 loop is CASGVTGAYEQYF. The CDR3 DNA is TGTGCCAGCGGGGTGACGGGAGCCTACGAGCAGTACTTC.

Ten or more counts support this clone. The chain has TRBV5-1 and TRBJ2-7, with D tentatively TRBD2 (6 bases). Per germline, CDR1 SGHRS and CDR2 YFSETQ. The length of the CDR3 is 15 residues. The ends were cut back, 2 bases at V and 0 bases at J, with 12 bases in the middle. The CDR3 loop is CASSFGGVSSYEQYF. In DNA form, the CDR3 reads TGCGCCAGCAGCTTCGGCGGGGTTAGCTCCTACGAGCAGTACTTC.

This clone occurred many times. The sample contains more than one DNA sequence encoding this CDR3. The DNA for the CDR3 is TGCGCCAGCAGCTTAGATCGGGGGAGGAACACTGAAGCTTTCTTT. Its translation is CASSLDRGRNTEAFF. The chain carries TRBV5-1 and TRBJ1-1, with D perhaps matching TRBD1 (5 bases). This CDR3 is built from 15 residues. Germline loops: CDR1 SGHRS, CDR2 YFSETQ. The V and J ends lost 2 bases and 1 base respectively, with 12 bases between them.

The chain is built from TRBV2 and TRBJ2-3; the match to TRBD1 covers 12 bases. The CDR3 length is 15 residues. Germline values: CDR1 SNHLY, CDR2 FYNNEI. V gave up 4 bases and J gave up 4 bases; unmatched junction bases: 3. The CDR3 loop reads CASSAGTGGADTQYF. The CDR3 nucleotides read TGTGCCAGCAGTGCCGGGACAGGGGGCGCAGATACGCAGTATTTT.

This clone was seen at least ten times. J is TRBJ1-6 and V is TRBV11-2; D unclear. This CDR3 has 15 residues. V lost 6 bases and J lost 3, with 12 bases in between. Per germline, CDR1 SGHAT and CDR2 FQNNGV. CDR3: CASRVGSGYNSPLHF. In DNA form, the CDR3 reads TGTGCCAGCAGAGTCGGGAGCGGCTATAATTCACCCCTCCACTTT.

This clone was seen repeatedly, ten times or more. The chain carries TRBV5-1 and TRBJ2-1, with D unclear. There are 13 residues in the CDR3. The germline V gene encodes CDR1 SGHRS and CDR2 YFSETQ. With 2 bases removed from V and 8 bases from J, the gap between germline ends came to 11 bases. The CDR3 bases are TGCGCCAGCAGCTTTGGGCCCCGAGATGAGCAGTTCTTC. Translating gives CASSFGPRDEQFF. The full variable domain, in which reference TRBV5-1 and TRBJ2-1 provide the parts outside the CDR3, is KAGVTQTPRYLIKTRGQQVTLSCSPISGHRSVSWYQQTPGQGLQFLFEYFSETQRNKGNFPGRFSGRQFSNSRSEMNVSTLELGDSALYLCASSFGPRDEQFFGPGTRLTVL.

This clone appeared many times. The chain links TRBV6-6 to TRBJ1-1; tentative D call: TRBD1 (5 bases). Germline CDR1 MNHNY, CDR2 SVGAGI (reference sequence). The CDR3 is 13 residues long. V was pared by 2 bases and J by 6 bases, with 10 bases between. The CDR3 reads CASSYGRGAEAFF. DNA of the CDR3: TGTGCCAGCAGTTACGGGAGGGGCGCTGAAGCTTTCTTT.

This clone has a count of ten or more. This chain connects TRBV5-1 to TRBJ2-5; 12 bases align to TRBD2. Germline V CDR1 and CDR2: SGHRS, YFSETQ. The CDR3 runs 15 residues. The V gene end was trimmed by 4 bases and the J gene end by 4 bases; junction bases not matched to a gene: 5. For the CDR3, the DNA is TGCGCCAGCAGCGAGTGGACTAGCGGGGTAGAGACCCAGTACTTC. This encodes CASSEWTSGVETQYF.

This clone has at least ten counts. V and J are TRBV7-3 and TRBJ2-2; possibly TRBD1 for D (6 bases). The V end was cut by 1 base, the J end by 7 bases, with 10 bases between. Germline V gene lookup returns CDR1 SGHTA and CDR2 FQGTGA. The CDR3 length is 14 residues. CDR3: CASSLNGGIGELFF. The CDR3 bases are TGTGCCAGCAGCTTAAATGGGGGCATCGGGGAGCTGTTTTTT.

This clone has ten or more counts. This rearrangement joins TRBV6-1 to TRBJ2-7; the match to TRBD1 covers 7 bases. This CDR3 is 14 amino acids long. With V trimmed by 3 bases and J by 3 bases, 5 bases remained unmatched. The germline CDR1 and CDR2 sequences are MNHNS and SASEGT. The CDR3 spells CASSDITGVYEQYF. CDR3 bases: TGTGCCAGCAGTGATATTACAGGGGTCTACGAGCAGTACTTC.

This clone was seen ten or more times. V and J are TRBV5-1 and TRBJ2-3; maybe TRBD2 (5 bases). This CDR3 contains 14 residues. Trimming shortened V by 0 bases and J by 6 bases, and 11 bases separated the two germline ends. CDR1 and CDR2 from the germline V gene are SGHRS and YFSETQ. This CDR3 is CASSLDNPGDTQYF. The CDR3 DNA is TGCGCCAGCAGCTTGGACAATCCGGGGGATACGCAGTATTTT.

CDR3 residues: CASSYGFGGYEQYF. The CDR3 nucleotides read TGTGCCAGCAGTTACGGTTTTGGGGGGTACGAGCAGTACTTC. V usage is TRBV6-5 and J usage is TRBJ2-5, with D maybe TRBD2 (6 bases). The J call is in doubt because the DNA end fits TRBJ2-7 better. This CDR3 is built from 14 residues. The germline CDR1 and CDR2 sequences are MNHEY and SVGAGI.

This clone was observed many times. J is TRBJ2-3 and V is TRBV7-3; 9 positions agree with TRBD2. CDR1 SGHTA and CDR2 FQGTGA come from the germline V gene. V dropped 4 bases and J dropped 5; count of bases not matched to a gene: 7. This CDR3 spans 15 amino acids. This CDR3 reads CASSSLRGGLDTQYF. DNA for the CDR3: TGTGCCAGCAGCTCGTTGCGGGGGGGCCTAGATACGCAGTATTTT.